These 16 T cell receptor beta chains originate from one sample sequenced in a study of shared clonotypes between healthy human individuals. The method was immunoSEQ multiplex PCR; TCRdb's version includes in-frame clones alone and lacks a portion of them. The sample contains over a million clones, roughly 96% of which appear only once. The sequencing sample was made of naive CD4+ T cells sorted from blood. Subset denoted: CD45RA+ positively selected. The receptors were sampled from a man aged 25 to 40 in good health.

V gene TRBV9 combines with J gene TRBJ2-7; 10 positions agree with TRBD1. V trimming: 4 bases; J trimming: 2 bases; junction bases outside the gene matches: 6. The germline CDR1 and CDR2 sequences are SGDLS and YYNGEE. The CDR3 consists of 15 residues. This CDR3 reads CASSFRDRGAYEQYF. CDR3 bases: TGTGCCAGCAGCTTCCGGGACAGGGGAGCCTACGAGCAGTACTTC.

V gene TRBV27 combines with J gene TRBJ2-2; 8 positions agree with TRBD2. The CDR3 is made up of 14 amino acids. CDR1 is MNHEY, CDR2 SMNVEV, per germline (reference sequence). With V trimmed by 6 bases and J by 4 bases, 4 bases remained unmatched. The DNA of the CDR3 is TGTGCCAGCAGAGCGGGAGTTAGCACCGGGGAGCTGTTTTTT. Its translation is CASRAGVSTGELFF.

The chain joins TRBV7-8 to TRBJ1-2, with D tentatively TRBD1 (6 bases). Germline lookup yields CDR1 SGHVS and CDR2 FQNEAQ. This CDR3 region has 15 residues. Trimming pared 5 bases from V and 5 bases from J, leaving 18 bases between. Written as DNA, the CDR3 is TGTGCCAGCAGCGGGGGGCCTCCCGGCCATTATGGCTACACCTTC. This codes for CASSGGPPGHYGYTF.

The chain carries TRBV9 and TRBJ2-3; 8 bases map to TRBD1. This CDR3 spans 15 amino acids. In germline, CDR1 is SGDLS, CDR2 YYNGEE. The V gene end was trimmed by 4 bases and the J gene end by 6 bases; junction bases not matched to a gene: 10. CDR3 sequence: CASSLAGGTVDTQYF. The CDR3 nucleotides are TGTGCCAGCAGCTTGGCAGGGGGCACGGTCGATACGCAGTATTTT.

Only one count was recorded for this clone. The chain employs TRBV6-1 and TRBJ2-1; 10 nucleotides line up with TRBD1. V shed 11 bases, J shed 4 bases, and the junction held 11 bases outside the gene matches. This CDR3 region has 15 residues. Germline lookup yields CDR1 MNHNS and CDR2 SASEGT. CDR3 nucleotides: TGTGCCGCAAGAGGACAGGGGGAACCTTACAATGAGCAGTTCTTC. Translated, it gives CAARGQGEPYNEQFF.

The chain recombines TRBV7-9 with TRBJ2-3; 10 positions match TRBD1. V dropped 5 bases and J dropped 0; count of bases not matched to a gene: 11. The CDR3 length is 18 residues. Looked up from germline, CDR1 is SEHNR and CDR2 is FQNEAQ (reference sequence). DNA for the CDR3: TGTGCCAGCAGCCGCTGGGACAGGGGATACACTAGCACAGATACGCAGTATTTT. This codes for CASSRWDRGYTSTDTQYF.

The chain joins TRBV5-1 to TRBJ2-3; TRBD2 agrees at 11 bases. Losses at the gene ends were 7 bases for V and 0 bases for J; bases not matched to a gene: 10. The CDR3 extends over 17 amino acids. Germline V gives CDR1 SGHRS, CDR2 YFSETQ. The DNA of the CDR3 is TGCGCCAGCGCCTCGCTAGCGGGAGGTACTAGCACAGATACGCAGTATTTT. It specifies CASASLAGGTSTDTQYF.

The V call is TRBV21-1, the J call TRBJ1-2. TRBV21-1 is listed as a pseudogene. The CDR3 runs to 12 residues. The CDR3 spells CASSVPNYGYTF. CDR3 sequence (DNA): TGTGCCAGCAGCGTTCCTAACTATGGCTACACCTTC.

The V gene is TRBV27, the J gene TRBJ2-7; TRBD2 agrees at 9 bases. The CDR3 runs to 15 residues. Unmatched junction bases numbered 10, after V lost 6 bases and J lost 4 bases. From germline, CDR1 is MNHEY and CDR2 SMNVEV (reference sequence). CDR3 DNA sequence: TGTGCCAGCAGCCCCCGACTAGCGGCACGGTACGAGCAGTACTTC. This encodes CASSPRLAARYEQYF.

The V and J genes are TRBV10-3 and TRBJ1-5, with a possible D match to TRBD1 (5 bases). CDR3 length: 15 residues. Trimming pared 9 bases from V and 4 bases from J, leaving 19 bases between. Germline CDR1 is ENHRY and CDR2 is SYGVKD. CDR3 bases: TGTGCCATTTCCGGGACTCAAAACGTAAATCAGCCCCAGCATTTT. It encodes CAISGTQNVNQPQHF.

This chain's CDR3 is CASGLIGNTEAFF. The CDR3 nucleotides are TGTGCCAGCGGCCTGATTGGGAACACTGAAGCTTTCTTT. The V call is TRBV28, the J call TRBJ1-1; no reliable D call. Trimming cost V 8 bases and J 1 base, with 11 bases left between them. CDR1 and CDR2 from the germline V gene are MDHEN and SYDVKM. The CDR3 totals 13 residues.

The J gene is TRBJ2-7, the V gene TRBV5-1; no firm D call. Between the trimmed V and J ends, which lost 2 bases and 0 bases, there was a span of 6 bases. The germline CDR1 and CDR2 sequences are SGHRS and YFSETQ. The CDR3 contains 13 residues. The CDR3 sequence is CASSFPNSYEQYF. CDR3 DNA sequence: TGCGCCAGCAGCTTTCCCAACTCCTACGAGCAGTACTTC.

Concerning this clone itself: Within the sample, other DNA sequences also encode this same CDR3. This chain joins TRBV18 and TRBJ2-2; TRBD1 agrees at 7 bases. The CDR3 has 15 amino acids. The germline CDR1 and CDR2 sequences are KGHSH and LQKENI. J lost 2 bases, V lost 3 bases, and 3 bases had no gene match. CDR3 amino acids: CASSPRQGNTGELFF. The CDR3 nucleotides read TGTGCCAGCTCACCCAGACAGGGCAACACCGGGGAGCTGTTTTTT.

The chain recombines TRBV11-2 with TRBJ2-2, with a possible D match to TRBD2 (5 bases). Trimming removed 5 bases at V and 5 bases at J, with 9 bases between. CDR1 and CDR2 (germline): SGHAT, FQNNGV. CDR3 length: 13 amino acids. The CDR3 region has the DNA TGTGCCAGCAGCGCCGGCGGGACCGGGGAGCTGTTTTTT. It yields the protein CASSAGGTGELFF.

For the CDR3, the DNA is TGCGCCAGCAGCCAAGAGGACCGTTTGGCCGGGGAGCTGTTTTTT. Translation gives CASSQEDRLAGELFF. J is TRBJ2-2 and V is TRBV4-1; no firm D call. CDR1 MGHRA and CDR2 YSYEKL come from the germline V gene. The CDR3 length is 15 residues. Between the trimmed V and J ends, which lost 0 bases and 6 bases, there was a span of 11 bases.

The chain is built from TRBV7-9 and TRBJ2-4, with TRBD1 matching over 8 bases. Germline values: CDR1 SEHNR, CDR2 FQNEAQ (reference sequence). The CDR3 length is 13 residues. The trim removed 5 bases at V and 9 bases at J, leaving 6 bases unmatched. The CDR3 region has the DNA TGTGCCAGCAGCGCAGGGGGCGTGGGCATTCAGTACTTC. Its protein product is CASSAGGVGIQYF.